Included here is one TCR beta chain sequence, with context. Its antigen is not known. The data belong to a study of cytomegalovirus exposure and HLA in healthy donors. About the research overall: Early release data held some 80 million unique TCRs from HLA-typed donors. Study-level findings and limits: In a later analysis, V- and J-gene trimming of beta chains associated with a DCLRE1C missense variant, replicated independently. An Asian-associated ancestry cluster reportedly showed fewer N-insertions than the approximately 650-donor mean in a later analysis. Donor immune exposure was known only as CMV serostatus.

The CDR3 extends over 11 amino acids. V dropped 6 bases and J dropped 6; count of bases not matched to a gene: 1. The germline V gene has CDR1 MNHNS and CDR2 SASEGT. This PCR relied on a set of 60 Vbeta primers and 13 Jbeta primers. Profiled with immunoSEQ multiplex PCR; TCRdb holds only in-frame clones, not every one. The repertoire table contains tens of thousands of clones. Sequencing was carried out using PBMCs. The receptor was isolated from a human donor in good health. The gene calls are TRBV6-1 and TRBJ1-2; 7 bases are a match to TRBD1. The CDR3 sequence is CASSQGDGYTF. The CDR3 coding sequence is TGTGCCAGCAGCCAGGGGGATGGCTACACCTTC.